This T cell receptor (beta chain) is drawn from a study of blood T cell repertoires in COVID-19. Measured with immunoSEQ multiplex PCR; TCRdb has only the in-frame clones, and not every one. Here the sample spans 200,000 to 300,000 clones, more than 85% being singletons. This CDR3 spans 15 amino acids. Trimming pared 2 bases from V and 5 bases from J, leaving 10 bases between. Per the germline V gene, CDR1 is LGHDT and CDR2 is YNNKEL (reference sequence). This chain uses TRBV3-1 (or the pseudogene TRBV3-2) with TRBJ1-6; D is ambiguous. The specimen sequenced was PBMCs or T cells enriched from blood (not recorded which). This sequence originates from a woman aged 30 to 39 who had recovered from COVID-19. The CDR3 DNA is TGTGCCAGCAGCCAAATGTACGGGGATAATTCACCCCTCCACTTT. Translated: CASSQMYGDNSPLHF.